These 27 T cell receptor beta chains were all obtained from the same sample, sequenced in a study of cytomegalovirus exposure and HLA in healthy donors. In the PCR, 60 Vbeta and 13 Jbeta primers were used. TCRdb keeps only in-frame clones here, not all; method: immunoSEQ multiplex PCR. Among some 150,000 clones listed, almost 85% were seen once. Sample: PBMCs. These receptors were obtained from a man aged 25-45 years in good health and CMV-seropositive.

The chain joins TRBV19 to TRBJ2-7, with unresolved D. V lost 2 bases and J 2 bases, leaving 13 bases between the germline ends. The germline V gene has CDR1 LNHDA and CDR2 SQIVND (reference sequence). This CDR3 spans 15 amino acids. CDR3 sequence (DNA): TGTGCCAGTAGTATAATGCATGGCGGAACCTACGAGCAGTACTTC. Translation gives CASSIMHGGTYEQYF. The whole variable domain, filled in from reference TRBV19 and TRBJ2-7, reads DGGITQSPKYLFRKEGQNVTLSCEQNLNHDAMYWYRQDPGQGLRLIYYSQIVNDFQKGDIAEGYSVSREKKESFPLTVTSAQKNPTAFYLCASSIMHGGTYEQYFGPGTRLTVT.

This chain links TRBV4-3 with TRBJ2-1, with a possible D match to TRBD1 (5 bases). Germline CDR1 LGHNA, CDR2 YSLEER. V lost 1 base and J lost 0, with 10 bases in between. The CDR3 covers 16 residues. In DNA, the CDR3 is TGCGCCAGCAGCCAAGGGGGCCCTAGCTCCTACAATGAGCAGTTCTTC. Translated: CASSQGGPSSYNEQFF.

CDR3 protein: CASSLTSGIHEQYF. CDR3 in DNA: TGTGCCAGCAGCTTGACTAGCGGGATTCACGAGCAGTACTTC. V is TRBV5-4 and J is TRBJ2-7, with 10 bases aligning to TRBD2. The V and J ends lost 1 base and 5 bases, in that order; junction bases with no gene match: 3. The germline CDR1 and CDR2 sequences are SGHNT and YYREEE (reference sequence). The CDR3 is 14 residues long.

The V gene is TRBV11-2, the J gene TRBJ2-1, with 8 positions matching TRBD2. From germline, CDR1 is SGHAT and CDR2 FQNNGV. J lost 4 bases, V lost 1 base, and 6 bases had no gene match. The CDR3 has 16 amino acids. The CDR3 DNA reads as TGTGCCAGCAGCTTAGCGGGGGGGCGACATTACAATGAGCAGTTCTTC. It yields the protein CASSLAGGRHYNEQFF.

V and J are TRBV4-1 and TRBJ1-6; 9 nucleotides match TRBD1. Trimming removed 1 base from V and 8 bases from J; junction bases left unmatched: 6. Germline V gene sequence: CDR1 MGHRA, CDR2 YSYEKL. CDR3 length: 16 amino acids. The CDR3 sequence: CASSQAPRQGDSPLHF. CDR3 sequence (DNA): TGCGCCAGCAGCCAAGCTCCGCGACAGGGGGATTCACCCCTCCACTTT.

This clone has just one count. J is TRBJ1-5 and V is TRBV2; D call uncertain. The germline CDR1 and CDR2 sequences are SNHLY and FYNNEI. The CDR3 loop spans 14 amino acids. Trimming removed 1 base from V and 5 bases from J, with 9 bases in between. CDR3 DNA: TGTGCCAGCAGTGAAGACCGGGAAGATCAGCCCCAGCATTTT. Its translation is CASSEDREDQPQHF.

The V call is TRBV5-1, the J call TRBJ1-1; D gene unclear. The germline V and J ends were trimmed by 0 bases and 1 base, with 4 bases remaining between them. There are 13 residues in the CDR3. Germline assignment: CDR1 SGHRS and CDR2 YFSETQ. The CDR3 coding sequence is TGCGCCAGCAGCTTGGCAGAGAACACTGAAGCTTTCTTT. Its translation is CASSLAENTEAFF.

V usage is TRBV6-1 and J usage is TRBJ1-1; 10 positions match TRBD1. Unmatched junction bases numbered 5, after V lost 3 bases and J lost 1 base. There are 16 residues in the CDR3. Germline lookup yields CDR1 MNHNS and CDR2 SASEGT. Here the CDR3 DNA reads TGTGCCAGCAGTGACCGGGACAGGGGACCGAACACTGAAGCTTTCTTT. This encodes CASSDRDRGPNTEAFF.

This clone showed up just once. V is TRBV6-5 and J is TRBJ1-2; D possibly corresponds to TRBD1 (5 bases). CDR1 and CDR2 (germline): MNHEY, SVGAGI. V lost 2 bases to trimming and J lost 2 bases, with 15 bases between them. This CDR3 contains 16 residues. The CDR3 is CASSYAYPPGNYGYTF. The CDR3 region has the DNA TGTGCCAGCAGTTACGCCTACCCTCCAGGGAACTATGGCTACACCTTC.

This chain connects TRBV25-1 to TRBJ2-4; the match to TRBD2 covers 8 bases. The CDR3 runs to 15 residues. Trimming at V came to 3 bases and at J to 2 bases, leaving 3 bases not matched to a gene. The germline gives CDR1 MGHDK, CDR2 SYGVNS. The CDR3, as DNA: TGTGCCAGCAGTGAGGCGGGAGGACCCAAAAACATTCAGTACTTC. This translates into CASSEAGGPKNIQYF.

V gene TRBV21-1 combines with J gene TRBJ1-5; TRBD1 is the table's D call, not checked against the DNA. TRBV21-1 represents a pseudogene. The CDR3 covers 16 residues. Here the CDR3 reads CASSPLEGQYDQPQHF. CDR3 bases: TGTGCCAGCAGCCCTTTGGAGGGACAGTATGATCAGCCCCAGCATTTT.

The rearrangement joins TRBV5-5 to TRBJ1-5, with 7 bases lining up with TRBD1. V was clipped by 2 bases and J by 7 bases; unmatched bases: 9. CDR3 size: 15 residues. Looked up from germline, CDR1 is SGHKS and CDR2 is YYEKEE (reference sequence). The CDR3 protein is CASSFRQGTGQPQHF. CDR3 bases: TGTGCCAGCAGCTTCAGACAGGGTACGGGACAGCCCCAGCATTTT.

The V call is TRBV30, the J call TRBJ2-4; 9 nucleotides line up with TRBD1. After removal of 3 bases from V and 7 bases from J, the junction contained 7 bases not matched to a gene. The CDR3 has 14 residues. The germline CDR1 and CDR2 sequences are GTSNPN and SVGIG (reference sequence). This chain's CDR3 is CAWRHAGQGNIQYF. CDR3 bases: TGTGCCTGGAGGCATGCGGGACAGGGTAACATTCAGTACTTC.

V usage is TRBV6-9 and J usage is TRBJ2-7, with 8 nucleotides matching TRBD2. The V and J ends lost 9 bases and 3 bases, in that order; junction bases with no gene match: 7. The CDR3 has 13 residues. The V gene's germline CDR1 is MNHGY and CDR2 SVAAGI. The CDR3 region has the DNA TGTGCCAGACCCCGGGGGGGCCGCTACGAGCAGTACTTC. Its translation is CARPRGGRYEQYF.

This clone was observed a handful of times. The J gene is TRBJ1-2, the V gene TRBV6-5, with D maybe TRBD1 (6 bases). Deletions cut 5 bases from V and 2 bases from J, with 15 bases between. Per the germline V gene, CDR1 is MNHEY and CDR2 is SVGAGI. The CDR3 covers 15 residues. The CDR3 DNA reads TGTGCCAGCAGTCGGGGCACTAGGGGGAACTATGGCTACACCTTC. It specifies CASSRGTRGNYGYTF.

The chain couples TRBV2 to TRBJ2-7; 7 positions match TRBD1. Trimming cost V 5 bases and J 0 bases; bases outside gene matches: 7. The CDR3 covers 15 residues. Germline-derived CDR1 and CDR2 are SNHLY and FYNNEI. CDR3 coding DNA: TGTGCCAGCAGTCTCCAACAGGGGAGCTCCTACGAGCAGTACTTC. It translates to CASSLQQGSSYEQYF.

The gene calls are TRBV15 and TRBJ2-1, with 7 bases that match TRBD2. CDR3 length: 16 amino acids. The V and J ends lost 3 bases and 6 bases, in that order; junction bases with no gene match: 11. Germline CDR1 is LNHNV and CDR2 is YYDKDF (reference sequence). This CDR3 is CATSRTLAGSANEQFF. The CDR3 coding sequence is TGTGCCACCAGCAGGACCTTAGCGGGCTCCGCCAATGAGCAGTTCTTC.

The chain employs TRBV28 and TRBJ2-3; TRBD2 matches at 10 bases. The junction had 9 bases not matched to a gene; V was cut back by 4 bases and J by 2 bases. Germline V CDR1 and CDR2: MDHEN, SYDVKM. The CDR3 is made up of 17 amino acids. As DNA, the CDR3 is TGTGCCAGCAGTTCCCCGGGTAGCGGGGGGTTCACAGATACGCAGTATTTT. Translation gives CASSSPGSGGFTDTQYF. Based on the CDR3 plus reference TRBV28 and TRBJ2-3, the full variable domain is DVKVTQSSRYLVKRTGEKVFLECVQDMDHENMFWYRQDPGLGLRLIYFSYDVKMKEKGDIPEGYSVSREKKERFSLILESASTNQTSMYLCASSSPGSGGFTDTQYFGPGTRLTVL.

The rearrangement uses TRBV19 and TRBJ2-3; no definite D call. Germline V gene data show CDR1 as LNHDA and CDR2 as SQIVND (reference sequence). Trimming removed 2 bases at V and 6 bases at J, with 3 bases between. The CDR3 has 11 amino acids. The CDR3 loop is CASSITDTQYF. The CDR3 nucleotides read TGTGCCAGTAGTATAACTGATACGCAGTATTTT.

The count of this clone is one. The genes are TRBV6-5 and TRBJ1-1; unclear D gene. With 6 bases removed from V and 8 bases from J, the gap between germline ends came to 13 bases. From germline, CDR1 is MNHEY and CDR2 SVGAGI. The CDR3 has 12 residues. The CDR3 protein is CASSRGEEEAFF. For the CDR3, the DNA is TGTGCCAGCAGCCGGGGTGAAGAGGAAGCTTTCTTT.

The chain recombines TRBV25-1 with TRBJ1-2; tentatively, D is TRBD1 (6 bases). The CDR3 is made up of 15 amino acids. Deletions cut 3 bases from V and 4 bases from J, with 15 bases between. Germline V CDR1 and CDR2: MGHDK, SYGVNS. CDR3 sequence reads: CASSEIRGRGYGYTF. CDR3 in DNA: TGTGCCAGCAGTGAGATTCGGGGCAGGGGCTATGGCTACACCTTC.

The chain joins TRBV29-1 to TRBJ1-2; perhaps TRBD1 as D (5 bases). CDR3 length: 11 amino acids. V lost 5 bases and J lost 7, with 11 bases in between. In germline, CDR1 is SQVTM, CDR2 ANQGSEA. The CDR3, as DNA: TGCAGCGTTCGCGGGGCGGGTGGCTACACCTTC. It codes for CSVRGAGGYTF.

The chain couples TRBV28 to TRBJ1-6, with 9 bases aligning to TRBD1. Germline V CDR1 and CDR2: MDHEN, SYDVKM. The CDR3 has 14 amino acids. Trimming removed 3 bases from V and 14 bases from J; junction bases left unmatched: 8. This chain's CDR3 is CASSFGQGRVTLHF. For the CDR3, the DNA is TGTGCCAGCAGTTTTGGACAGGGGCGAGTGACCCTCCACTTT. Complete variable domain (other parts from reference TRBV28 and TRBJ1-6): DVKVTQSSRYLVKRTGEKVFLECVQDMDHENMFWYRQDPGLGLRLIYFSYDVKMKEKGDIPEGYSVSREKKERFSLILESASTNQTSMYLCASSFGQGRVTLHFGNGTRLTVT.

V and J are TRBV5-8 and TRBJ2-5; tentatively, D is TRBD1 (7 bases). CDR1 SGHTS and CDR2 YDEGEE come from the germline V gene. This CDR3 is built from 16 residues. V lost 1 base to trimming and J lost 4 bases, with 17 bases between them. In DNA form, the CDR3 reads TGTGCCAGCAGCTTGAACAGGGGAGGAAAAGGAGAGACCCAGTACTTC. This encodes CASSLNRGGKGETQYF.

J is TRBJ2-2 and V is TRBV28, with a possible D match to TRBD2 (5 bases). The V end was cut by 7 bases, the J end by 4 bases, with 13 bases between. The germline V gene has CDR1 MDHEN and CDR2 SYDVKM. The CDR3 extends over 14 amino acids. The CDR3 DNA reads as TGTGCCAGCACCTTCCGGGGAGTCACCGGGGAGCTGTTTTTT. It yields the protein CASTFRGVTGELFF.

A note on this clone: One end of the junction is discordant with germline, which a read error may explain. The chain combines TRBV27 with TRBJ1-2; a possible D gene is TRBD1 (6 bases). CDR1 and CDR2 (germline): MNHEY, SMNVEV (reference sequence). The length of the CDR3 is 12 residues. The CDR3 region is CASGLDSYGYTF. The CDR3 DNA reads TGTGCCAGCGGTTTGGACAGCTATGGCTACACCTTC.

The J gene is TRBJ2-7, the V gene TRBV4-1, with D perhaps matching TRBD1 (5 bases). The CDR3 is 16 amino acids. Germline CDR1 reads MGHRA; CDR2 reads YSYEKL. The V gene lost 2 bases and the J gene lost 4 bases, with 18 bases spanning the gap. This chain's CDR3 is CASSQHTQGVGYEQYF. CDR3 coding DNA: TGCGCCAGCAGCCAACACACGCAGGGTGTCGGATACGAGCAGTACTTC.